These 23 T cell receptor beta chains were all obtained from the same sample, sequenced in a study of blood T cell repertoires in COVID-19. Profiled with immunoSEQ multiplex PCR; TCRdb holds only in-frame clones, not every one. The table has about 100,000 clones, approximately 90% seen once. The sequencing input was peripheral blood. The receptor set was obtained from a man aged 55-75 years with acute or convalescent COVID-19.

V is TRBV11-3 and J is TRBJ1-2, with 10 nucleotides matching TRBD1. The CDR3 runs 16 residues. Germline V gives CDR1 SGHNT, CDR2 YENEEA. V was clipped by 0 bases and J by 3 bases; unmatched bases: 4. The CDR3 region is CASSLEKTGGDYGYTF. The CDR3, as DNA: TGTGCCAGCAGCTTAGAAAAGACAGGGGGCGACTATGGCTACACCTTC. Supplemented by reference TRBV11-3 and TRBJ1-2, the full variable domain reads EAGVVQSPRYKIIEKKQPVAFWCNPISGHNTLYWYLQNLGQGPELLIRYENEEAVDDSQLPKDRFSAERLKGVDSTLKIQPAELGDSAVYLCASSLEKTGGDYGYTFGSGTRLTVV.

The V call is TRBV19, the J call TRBJ1-2; D is possibly TRBD1 (5 bases). CDR1 and CDR2 from the germline V gene are LNHDA and SQIVND (reference sequence). Trimming stripped 3 bases from V and 4 bases from J, with 9 bases between. CDR3 length: 13 residues. The CDR3 protein is CASSMLGAYGYTF. The CDR3 nucleotides are TGTGCCAGTAGTATGCTAGGGGCCTATGGCTACACCTTC.

In DNA, the CDR3 is TGTGCCAGCAGCTTCCAGGGCTATGGCTACACCTTC. Protein: CASSFQGYGYTF. The chain combines TRBV5-8 with TRBJ1-2, with D perhaps matching TRBD1 (5 bases). The CDR3 extends over 12 amino acids. V shed 2 bases and J shed 4 bases, with 6 bases lying between them. CDR1 is SGHTS, CDR2 YDEGEE, per germline.

The V call is TRBV7-8, the J call TRBJ1-5; no definite D call. Trimming removed 4 bases from V and 1 base from J, with 11 bases in between. The CDR3 runs to 15 residues. Germline CDR1 is SGHVS and CDR2 is FQNEAQ. For the CDR3, the DNA is TGTGCCAGCAGCTCGCGAGACAAGAGCAATCAGCCCCAGCATTTT. It specifies CASSSRDKSNQPQHF. Based on the CDR3 plus reference TRBV7-8 and TRBJ1-5, the full variable domain is GAGVSQSPRYKVAKRGQDVALRCDPISGHVSLFWYQQALGQGPEFLTYFQNEAQLDKSGLPSDRFFAERPEGSVSTLKIQRTQQEDSAVYLCASSSRDKSNQPQHFGDGTRLSIL.

The count of this clone is one. This sequence joins TRBV19 and TRBJ2-7, with 10 bases aligning to TRBD2. Trimming at V came to 7 bases and at J to 6 bases, leaving 6 bases not matched to a gene. Germline CDR1 LNHDA, CDR2 SQIVND (reference sequence). The CDR3 extends over 13 amino acids. CDR3 residues: CASTASGRPEQYF. In DNA form, the CDR3 reads TGTGCCAGTACCGCTAGCGGGAGACCCGAGCAGTACTTC.

This sequence joins TRBV24-1 and TRBJ2-1; 8 bases line up with TRBD2. Germline CDR1 is KGHDR and CDR2 is SFDVKD. The ends lost 1 base at V and 3 bases at J; junction bases unmatched: 1. This CDR3 comprises 15 residues. Written as DNA, the CDR3 is TGTGCCACCAGTGATTTTAGCGGGGACTACAATGAGCAGTTCTTC. It yields the protein CATSDFSGDYNEQFF.

The chain couples TRBV2 to TRBJ2-5; 10 nucleotides agree with TRBD1. The CDR3 totals 14 residues. The germline V gene has CDR1 SNHLY and CDR2 FYNNEI. With 5 bases clipped from V and 4 bases from J, the junction kept 4 bases outside the gene matches. The CDR3 bases are TGTGCCAGCAGTAGACAGGGGGCGGGAGAGACCCAGTACTTC. Protein: CASSRQGAGETQYF.

The genes are TRBV5-1 and TRBJ2-3, with 8 bases aligning to TRBD2. J was trimmed by 0 bases and V by 0 bases; bases with no gene match: 0. Germline CDR1 reads SGHRS; CDR2 reads YFSETQ. The CDR3 has 15 amino acids. CDR3 in amino acids: CASSLAGGSTDTQYF. CDR3 nucleotide sequence: TGCGCCAGCAGCTTGGCGGGAGGGAGCACAGATACGCAGTATTTT.

This chain links TRBV7-9 with TRBJ2-2, with D unclear. V dropped 2 bases and J dropped 4 bases, with 14 bases sitting between them. This CDR3 is 16 amino acids long. CDR1 and CDR2 (germline): SEHNR, FQNEAQ (reference sequence). CDR3 region: CASSLKRRLSTGELFF. The DNA for the CDR3 is TGTGCCAGCAGCTTAAAGCGACGGTTGTCCACCGGGGAGCTGTTTTTT. The complete variable domain, with remaining parts taken from reference TRBV7-9 and TRBJ2-2, reads DTGVSQNPRHKITKRGQNVTFRCDPISEHNRLYWYRQTLGQGPEFLTYFQNEAQLEKSRLLSDRFSAERPKGSFSTLEIQRTEQGDSAMYLCASSLKRRLSTGELFFGEGSRLTVL.

The chain uses TRBV5-1 and TRBJ1-2, with D unclear. The CDR3 loop spans 14 amino acids. CDR1 and CDR2 from the germline V gene are SGHRS and YFSETQ. V lost 1 base to trimming and J lost 4 bases, with 11 bases between them. For the CDR3, the DNA is TGCGCCAGCAGCTTGTCAGAGGGCCTCTATGGCTACACCTTC. Amino acid sequence: CASSLSEGLYGYTF.

V and J are TRBV10-3 and TRBJ1-5; 7 nucleotides align to TRBD1. This CDR3 is 13 amino acids long. The germline V gene has CDR1 ENHRY and CDR2 SYGVKD. V shed 2 bases, J shed 5 bases, and the junction held 0 bases outside the gene matches. CDR3 nucleotide sequence: TGTGCCATCAGTGAGGACAGGGATCAGCCCCAGCATTTT. It specifies CAISEDRDQPQHF.

V is TRBV7-6 and J is TRBJ2-7, with TRBD1 matching 9 bases. The germline CDR1 and CDR2 sequences are SGHVS and FNYEAQ. This CDR3 has 16 residues. Trimming took 1 base from V and 6 from J; bases not matched to a gene: 10. This CDR3 is CASSLGVPGQGAEQYF. The CDR3 DNA follows: TGTGCCAGCAGCTTAGGGGTACCGGGACAGGGTGCCGAGCAGTACTTC.

The chain recombines TRBV19 with TRBJ1-1; D perhaps matches TRBD1 (5 bases). Germline V gene data show CDR1 as LNHDA and CDR2 as SQIVND (reference sequence). Between the trimmed V and J ends, which lost 5 bases and 4 bases, there was a span of 14 bases. This CDR3 has 14 amino acids. The CDR3 DNA follows: TGTGCCAGTAGTTATTTGATGGGGGGCACTGAAGCTTTCTTT. It encodes CASSYLMGGTEAFF.

Here the CDR3 DNA reads TGTGCCAGCAGTCAAAACAGGGAACAGCCCCAGCATTTT. The encoded protein is CASSQNREQPQHF. The chain has TRBV12-3 or TRBV12-4 and TRBJ1-5, with D maybe TRBD1 (6 bases). V lost 5 bases, J lost 7 bases, and 12 bases lay in between. CDR3 length: 13 amino acids.

V and J are TRBV5-1 and TRBJ1-2; 10 bases match TRBD1. The CDR3 runs 15 residues. Losses at the gene ends were 4 bases for V and 3 bases for J; bases not matched to a gene: 6. Germline V lookup: CDR1 SGHRS, CDR2 YFSETQ. The DNA for the CDR3 is TGCGCCAGCAGCCGGGACAGGGGATCGGACTATGGCTACACCTTC. Amino acids: CASSRDRGSDYGYTF. Combining the CDR3 with reference TRBV5-1 and TRBJ1-2 gives the whole variable domain KAGVTQTPRYLIKTRGQQVTLSCSPISGHRSVSWYQQTPGQGLQFLFEYFSETQRNKGNFPGRFSGRQFSNSRSEMNVSTLELGDSALYLCASSRDRGSDYGYTFGSGTRLTVV.

The rearrangement uses TRBV4-1 and TRBJ1-2; 7 nucleotides match TRBD1. V was pared by 0 bases and J by 3 bases, with 4 bases of the junction left unmatched. There are 15 residues in the CDR3. From germline, CDR1 is MGHRA and CDR2 YSYEKL. This chain's CDR3 is CASSQEPTGDYGYTF. As DNA, the CDR3 is TGCGCCAGCAGCCAAGAACCTACAGGGGACTATGGCTACACCTTC.

The chain recombines TRBV23-1 with TRBJ1-5; 12 bases align to TRBD1. TRBV23-1 is an ORF for which the function is uncertain. The ends lost 3 bases at V and 6 bases at J; junction bases unmatched: 6. This CDR3 is 16 amino acids long. This chain's CDR3 is CASSHPGTGGRQPQHF. The CDR3, as DNA: TGCGCCAGCAGTCACCCCGGGACAGGGGGCCGTCAGCCCCAGCATTTT.

The chain carries TRBV7-2 and TRBJ1-2; weak D call: TRBD1 (5 bases). Trimming shortened V by 4 bases and J by 3 bases, and 12 bases separated the two germline ends. The CDR3 has 14 amino acids. The germline gives CDR1 SGHTA, CDR2 FQGNSA. CDR3 region: CASSSLGGDYGYTF. CDR3 in DNA: TGTGCCAGCAGCTCCCTGGGGGGGGACTATGGCTACACCTTC.

The chain uses TRBV10-3 and TRBJ2-2, with 8 positions matching TRBD1. The germline gives CDR1 ENHRY, CDR2 SYGVKD. CDR3 length equals 18 residues. V gave up 2 bases and J gave up 8 bases; unmatched junction bases: 16. For the CDR3, the DNA is TGTGCCATCAGTGAGCCTTCGAGATCCAGGGGGCTAAGGGGGGAGCTGTTTTTT. This sequence encodes CAISEPSRSRGLRGELFF.

This chain joins TRBV9 and TRBJ2-1, with D unclear. The CDR3 is made up of 14 amino acids. V was cut by 0 bases and J by 9 bases, with 13 bases left in between. Germline CDR1 is SGDLS and CDR2 is YYNGEE. The CDR3: CASSVALEPSEQFF. In nucleotides, the CDR3 is TGTGCCAGCAGCGTAGCTCTCGAGCCAAGTGAGCAGTTCTTC. The full variable domain, its missing parts supplied by reference TRBV9 and TRBJ2-1, is DSGVTQTPKHLITATGQRVTLRCSPRSGDLSVYWYQQSLDQGLQFLIQYYNGEERAKGNILERFSAQQFPDLHSELNLSSLELGDSALYFCASSVALEPSEQFFGPGTRLTVL.

This clone was seen just once. The V call is TRBV20-1, the J call TRBJ2-1; D gene uncertain. Germline values: CDR1 DFQATT, CDR2 SNEGSKA (reference sequence). This CDR3 is 11 amino acids long. V lost 3 bases and J lost 5, with 5 bases in between. The CDR3 coding sequence is TGCAGTGCTAGTATAGACAATGAGCAGTTCTTC. This encodes CSASIDNEQFF.

The chain is built from TRBV20-1 and TRBJ1-4; the D gene is possibly TRBD1 (5 bases). V shed 6 bases and J shed 7 bases, with 9 bases lying between them. CDR1 is DFQATT, CDR2 SNEGSKA, per germline (reference sequence). The CDR3 sequence is 11 residues long. CDR3 residues: CSASGGEKLFF. CDR3 nucleotide sequence: TGCAGTGCCTCGGGGGGTGAAAAACTGTTTTTT.

The V call is TRBV6-2 or TRBV6-3, the J call TRBJ1-3; tentative D call: TRBD1 (5 bases). Germline values: CDR1 MNHEY, CDR2 SVGEGT. This CDR3 has 14 amino acids. V was clipped by 6 bases and J by 4 bases, with 13 bases between them. The CDR3 DNA reads as TGTGCCAGCAGCGAAGGACATTACGGAAACACCATATATTTT. As protein: CASSEGHYGNTIYF.